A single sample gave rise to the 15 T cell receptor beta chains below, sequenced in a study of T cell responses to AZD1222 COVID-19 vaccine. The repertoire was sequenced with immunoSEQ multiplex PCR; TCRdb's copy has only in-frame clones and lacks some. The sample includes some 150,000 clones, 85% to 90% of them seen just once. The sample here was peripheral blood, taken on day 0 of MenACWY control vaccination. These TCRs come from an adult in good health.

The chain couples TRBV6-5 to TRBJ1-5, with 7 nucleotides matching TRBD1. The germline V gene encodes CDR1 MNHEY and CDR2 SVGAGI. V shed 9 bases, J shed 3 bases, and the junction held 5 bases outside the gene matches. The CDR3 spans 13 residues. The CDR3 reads CASIGQANQPQHF. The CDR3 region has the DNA TGTGCCAGTATAGGACAGGCCAATCAGCCCCAGCATTTT.

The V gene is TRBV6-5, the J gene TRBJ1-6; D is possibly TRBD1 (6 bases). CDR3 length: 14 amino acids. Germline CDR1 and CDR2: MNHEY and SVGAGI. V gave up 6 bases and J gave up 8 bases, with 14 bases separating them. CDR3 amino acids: CASSQTGLDSPLHF. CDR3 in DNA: TGTGCCAGCAGCCAAACAGGGTTGGATTCACCCCTCCACTTT.

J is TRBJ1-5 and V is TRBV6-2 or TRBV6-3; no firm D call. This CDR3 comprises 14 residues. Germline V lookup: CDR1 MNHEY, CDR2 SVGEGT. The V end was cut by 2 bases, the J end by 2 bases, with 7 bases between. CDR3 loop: CASSYAGGNQPQHF. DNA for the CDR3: TGTGCCAGCAGTTACGCCGGGGGCAATCAGCCCCAGCATTTT.

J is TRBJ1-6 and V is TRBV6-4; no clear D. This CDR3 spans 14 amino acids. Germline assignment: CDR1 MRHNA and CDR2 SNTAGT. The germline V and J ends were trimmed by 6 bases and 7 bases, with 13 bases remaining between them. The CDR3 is CASRSEGGNSPLHF. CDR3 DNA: TGTGCCAGCAGGAGTGAGGGAGGGAATTCACCCCTCCACTTT.

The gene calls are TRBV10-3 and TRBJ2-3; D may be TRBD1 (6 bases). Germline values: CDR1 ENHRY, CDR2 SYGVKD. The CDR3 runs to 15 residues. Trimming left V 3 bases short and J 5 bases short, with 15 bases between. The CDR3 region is CAISEGTHRIDTQYF. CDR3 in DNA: TGTGCCATCAGTGAAGGGACACACCGAATAGATACGCAGTATTTT.

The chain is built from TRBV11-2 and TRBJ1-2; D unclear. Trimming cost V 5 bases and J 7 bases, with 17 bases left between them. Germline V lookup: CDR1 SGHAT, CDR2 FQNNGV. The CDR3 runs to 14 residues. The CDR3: CASSGALGLRGYTF. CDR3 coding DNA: TGTGCCAGCAGCGGAGCACTCGGGCTGCGTGGCTACACCTTC.

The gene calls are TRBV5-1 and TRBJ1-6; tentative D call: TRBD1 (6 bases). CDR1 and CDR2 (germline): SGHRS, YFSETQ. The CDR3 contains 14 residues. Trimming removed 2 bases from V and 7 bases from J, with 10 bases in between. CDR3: CASSFGQLNSPLHF. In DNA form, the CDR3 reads TGCGCCAGCAGCTTCGGACAGCTAAATTCACCCCTCCACTTT.

DNA of the CDR3: TGTGCCAGCAGCTTCACGGCGGCTAGCGAGAATGAGCAGTTCTTC. Amino acid sequence: CASSFTAASENEQFF. The chain joins TRBV7-2 to TRBJ2-1, with D perhaps matching TRBD2 (6 bases). Trimming removed 3 bases at V and 7 bases at J, with 16 bases between. There are 15 residues in the CDR3. CDR1 and CDR2 (germline): SGHTA, FQGNSA. Variable domain in full (rest from reference TRBV7-2 and TRBJ2-1): GAGVSQSPSNKVTEKGKDVELRCDPISGHTALYWYRQSLGQGLEFLIYFQGNSAPDKSGLPSDRFSAERTGGSVSTLTIQRTQQEDSAVYLCASSFTAASENEQFFGPGTRLTVL.

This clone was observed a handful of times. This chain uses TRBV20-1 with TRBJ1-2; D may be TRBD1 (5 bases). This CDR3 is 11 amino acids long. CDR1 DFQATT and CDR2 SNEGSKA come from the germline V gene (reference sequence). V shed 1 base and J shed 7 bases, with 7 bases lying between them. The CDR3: CSARVGVGYTF. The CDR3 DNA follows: TGCAGTGCTAGAGTAGGGGTTGGCTACACCTTC.

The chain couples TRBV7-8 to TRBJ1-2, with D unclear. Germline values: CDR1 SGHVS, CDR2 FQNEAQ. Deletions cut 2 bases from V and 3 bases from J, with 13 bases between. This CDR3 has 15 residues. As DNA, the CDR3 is TGTGCCAGCAGCTTAATCGCCGGCGTCGACTATGGCTACACCTTC. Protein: CASSLIAGVDYGYTF.

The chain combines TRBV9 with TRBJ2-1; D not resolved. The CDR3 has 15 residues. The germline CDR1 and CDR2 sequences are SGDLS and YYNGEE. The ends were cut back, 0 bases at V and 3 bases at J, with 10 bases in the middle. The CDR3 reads CASSVEGVGYNEQFF. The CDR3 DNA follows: TGTGCCAGCAGCGTAGAGGGTGTTGGCTACAATGAGCAGTTCTTC.

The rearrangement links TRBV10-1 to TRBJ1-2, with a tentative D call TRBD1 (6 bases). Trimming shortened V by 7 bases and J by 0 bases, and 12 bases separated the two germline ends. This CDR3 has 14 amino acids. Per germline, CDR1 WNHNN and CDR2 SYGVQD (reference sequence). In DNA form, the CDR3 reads TGCGCCAGCAAAGGACAGCATACTAACTATGGCTACACCTTC. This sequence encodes CASKGQHTNYGYTF.

The CDR3 protein is CASSKQGIDTEAFF. In nucleotides, the CDR3 is TGTGCCAGCAGCAAACAAGGGATAGACACTGAAGCTTTCTTT. V and J are TRBV27 and TRBJ1-1; no clear D gene. Trimming pared 6 bases from V and 3 bases from J, leaving 14 bases between. The germline V gene encodes CDR1 MNHEY and CDR2 SMNVEV (reference sequence). CDR3 length: 14 amino acids.

The CDR3 reads CASRPMGSGGSNYNEQFF. The CDR3 bases are TGCGCCAGCCGACCTATGGGTAGCGGGGGGTCAAACTACAATGAGCAGTTCTTC. This chain uses TRBV5-1 with TRBJ2-1; 10 positions agree with TRBD2. The V gene end was trimmed by 7 bases and the J gene end by 3 bases; junction bases not matched to a gene: 16. Germline assignment: CDR1 SGHRS and CDR2 YFSETQ. CDR3 length equals 18 residues.

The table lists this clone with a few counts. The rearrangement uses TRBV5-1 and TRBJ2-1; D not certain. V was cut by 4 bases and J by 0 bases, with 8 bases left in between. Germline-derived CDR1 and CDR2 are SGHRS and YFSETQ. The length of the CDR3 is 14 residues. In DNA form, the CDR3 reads TGCGCCAGCAGCCCCCCCAGCTCCTACAATGAGCAGTTCTTC. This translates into CASSPPSSYNEQFF.